This T cell receptor (beta chain) stems from a study of T cells in Graves' hyperthyroidism and ophthalmopathy. TCR beta CDR3 region amplification was performed from RNA transcripts. With the HTBI primer set, the TCR CDR3 went through a first round of RT-PCR. MiXCR, applied by TCRdb to the multiplex PCR reads, yields one record per CDR3 protein. The data hold about half a million distinct CDR3 sequences, with just under 20% observed a single time. From germline, CDR1 is SGHRS and CDR2 YFSETQ. The CDR3 consists of 17 residues. The ends were cut back, 4 bases at V and 0 bases at J, with 18 bases in the middle. This clonotype was picked up many times.

The chain is built from TRBV5-1 and TRBJ2-3, with a possible D match to TRBD1 (6 bases). The sample taken for sequencing was blood. The sequence came from a man aged 40-55 years with Graves' ophthalmopathy. CDR3 nucleotide sequence: TGCGCCAGCAGCCTCGATCCCCCGGACAGTAGCACAGATACGCAGTATTTT. Protein product: CASSLDPPDSSTDTQYF.